The 31 T cell receptor beta chains given below trace back to one sample, sequenced in a study of blood T cell repertoires in COVID-19. The data were produced by immunoSEQ multiplex PCR, yet TCRdb's version contains in-frame clones alone and is incomplete. The table has approximately 300,000 clones, roughly 87% seen once. The material sequenced was peripheral blood. The source of these receptors is a woman aged 50 to 60 who had recovered from COVID-19.

V and J are TRBV7-2 and TRBJ2-5; 7 bases agree with TRBD1. Germline V gives CDR1 SGHTA, CDR2 FQGNSA. This CDR3 region has 14 residues. V shed 4 bases, J shed 1 base, and the junction held 3 bases outside the gene matches. CDR3 in amino acids: CASSSHRGQETQYF. The CDR3 nucleotides read TGTGCCAGCAGCTCCCACAGGGGCCAAGAGACCCAGTACTTC.

The chain couples TRBV30 to TRBJ1-1; 7 nucleotides agree with TRBD1. The CDR3 has 13 amino acids. From germline, CDR1 is GTSNPN and CDR2 SVGIG (reference sequence). With 4 bases clipped from V and 5 bases from J, the junction kept 7 bases outside the gene matches. CDR3 in amino acids: CAWISRGRTEAFF. In DNA form, the CDR3 reads TGTGCCTGGATATCCAGGGGGAGAACTGAAGCTTTCTTT. Based on the CDR3 plus reference TRBV30 and TRBJ1-1, the full variable domain is SQTIHQWPATLVQPVGSPLSLECTVEGTSNPNLYWYRQAAGRGLQLLFYSVGIGQISSEVPQNLSASRPQDRQFILSSKKLLLSDSGFYLCAWISRGRTEAFFGQGTRLTVV.

V and J are TRBV30 and TRBJ2-1; 12 positions match TRBD1. The germline V gene encodes CDR1 GTSNPN and CDR2 SVGIG (reference sequence). The CDR3 is 18 amino acids. The junction had 9 bases not matched to a gene; V was cut back by 2 bases and J by 1 base. CDR3 sequence reads: CAWSSGTGGKGSYNEQFF. The CDR3 region has the DNA TGTGCCTGGAGTTCCGGGACAGGGGGCAAGGGGTCCTACAATGAGCAGTTCTTC.

The chain joins TRBV19 to TRBJ1-5; TRBD1 matches 8 bases. Germline trimming cut 10 bases from V and 0 bases from J; bases unmatched to any gene: 8. CDR3 length equals 15 residues. CDR1 is LNHDA and CDR2 is SQIVND in the germline V gene (reference sequence). The CDR3 sequence is CATRDRTYSNQPQHF. The CDR3 coding sequence is TGTGCCACCCGGGACAGGACTTATAGCAATCAGCCCCAGCATTTT.

This clone occurred many times. The chain combines TRBV6-5 with TRBJ2-1; D is possibly TRBD1 (6 bases). V was cut by 6 bases and J by 8 bases, with 17 bases left in between. Germline V gene lookup returns CDR1 MNHEY and CDR2 SVGAGI. The CDR3 is 14 residues long. The CDR3: CASSQGTLWDEQFF. The CDR3 region has the DNA TGTGCCAGCAGCCAAGGGACACTTTGGGATGAGCAGTTCTTC.

This chain connects TRBV3-1 (or the pseudogene TRBV3-2) to TRBJ1-6; D is possibly TRBD1 (5 bases). This CDR3 has 14 residues. Between the trimmed V and J ends, which lost 0 bases and 10 bases, there was a span of 10 bases. The germline V gene encodes CDR1 LGHDT and CDR2 YNNKEL (reference sequence). Here the CDR3 DNA reads TGTGCCAGCAGCCAAGATTTAGGGGTATCACCCCTCCACTTT. Its translation: CASSQDLGVSPLHF.

The chain links TRBV6-2 or TRBV6-3 to TRBJ1-2, with TRBD1 identical over 10 bases. V lost 2 bases to trimming and J lost 5 bases; unmatched junction nucleotides: 14. CDR1 is MNHEY, CDR2 SVGEGT, per germline. The CDR3 has 18 amino acids. DNA for the CDR3: TGTGCCAGCAGTTACACCCTGCCGGGACAGGGGAGTAGATATGGCTACACCTTC. It specifies CASSYTLPGQGSRYGYTF.

In its sample, this clone was seen many times. The gene calls are TRBV30 and TRBJ2-7; 7 nucleotides agree with TRBD1. CDR1 and CDR2 (germline): GTSNPN, SVGIG (reference sequence). The CDR3 consists of 14 residues. Trimming at V came to 4 bases and at J to 3 bases, leaving 9 bases not matched to a gene. CDR3 bases: TGTGCCTGGACCCCAGGGGGATTCTTCTACGAGCAGTACTTC. Translation gives CAWTPGGFFYEQYF. The entire variable domain, with the rest obtained from reference TRBV30 and TRBJ2-7, is as follows: SQTIHQWPATLVQPVGSPLSLECTVEGTSNPNLYWYRQAAGRGLQLLFYSVGIGQISSEVPQNLSASRPQDRQFILSSKKLLLSDSGFYLCAWTPGGFFYEQYFGPGTRLTVT.

This clone was counted a few times. V gene TRBV7-9 combines with J gene TRBJ1-5, with 9 nucleotides matching TRBD1. The germline V gene encodes CDR1 SEHNR and CDR2 FQNEAQ (reference sequence). J lost 0 bases, V lost 6 bases, and 3 bases had no gene match. The length of the CDR3 is 15 residues. CDR3 amino acids: CASSTGGYSNQPQHF. The CDR3 nucleotides read TGTGCCAGCAGTACAGGGGGCTATAGCAATCAGCCCCAGCATTTT.

This chain joins TRBV28 and TRBJ2-7, with 9 bases matching TRBD1. Per germline, CDR1 MDHEN and CDR2 SYDVKM. The CDR3 length is 14 residues. The J segment lost 7 bases and the V segment lost 3 bases, leaving 7 bases of the junction unmatched. The CDR3 here is CASSFGTGTREQYF. The DNA of the CDR3 is TGTGCCAGCAGTTTCGGGACAGGGACGAGAGAGCAGTACTTC.

The genes are TRBV6-2 or TRBV6-3 and TRBJ2-3; 7 bases line up with TRBD1. The CDR3 totals 16 residues. V was clipped by 2 bases and J by 0 bases; unmatched bases: 5. Germline CDR1 is MNHEY and CDR2 is SVGEGT. The CDR3 DNA reads as TGTGCCAGCAGTTACCGTCCGGGACAGAGCACAGATACGCAGTATTTT. Its protein product is CASSYRPGQSTDTQYF.

The rearrangement uses TRBV9 and TRBJ2-1, with TRBD2 identical over 15 bases. V lost 0 bases and J lost 6; bases outside the gene matches: 7. The CDR3 totals 18 residues. Germline-derived CDR1 and CDR2 are SGDLS and YYNGEE. Here the CDR3 reads CASSVEGLAGGPANEQFF. The DNA for the CDR3 is TGTGCCAGCAGCGTAGAGGGACTAGCGGGAGGACCCGCCAATGAGCAGTTCTTC.

The genes are TRBV10-3 and TRBJ1-2; 9 bases are a match to TRBD1. CDR3 size: 14 residues. Germline values: CDR1 ENHRY, CDR2 SYGVKD. Trimming at V came to 5 bases and at J to 6 bases, leaving 7 bases not matched to a gene. The CDR3 DNA is TGTGCCATCAGTAAACTGACAGGGGGACATGGCTACACCTTC. Protein product: CAISKLTGGHGYTF.

The chain couples TRBV18 to TRBJ1-5; TRBD1 matches 10 bases. Trimming cost V 6 bases and J 3 bases; bases outside gene matches: 11. The CDR3 has 17 amino acids. Germline V lookup: CDR1 KGHSH, CDR2 LQKENI. The CDR3 loop is CASSLKPGTGANQPQHF. In DNA, the CDR3 is TGTGCCAGCTCGCTCAAACCCGGGACAGGGGCCAATCAGCCCCAGCATTTT.

The chain links TRBV30 to TRBJ1-1; 7 nucleotides match TRBD1. This CDR3 has 15 amino acids. V trimming: 3 bases; J trimming: 4 bases; junction bases outside the gene matches: 11. CDR1 and CDR2 (germline): GTSNPN, SVGIG (reference sequence). The CDR3 spells CAWRIHRGSGTEAFF. The CDR3 coding sequence is TGTGCCTGGAGGATTCACAGGGGATCAGGCACTGAAGCTTTCTTT.

The V and J genes are TRBV9 and TRBJ1-1; D ambiguous. The length of the CDR3 is 13 residues. Trimming left V 6 bases short and J 3 bases short, with 12 bases between. Germline loops: CDR1 SGDLS, CDR2 YYNGEE. CDR3 coding DNA: TGTGCCAGCACCCCCGTCGGGGACACTGAAGCTTTCTTT. This encodes CASTPVGDTEAFF.

The chain recombines TRBV9 with TRBJ1-3; D remains unclear. Germline CDR1 is SGDLS and CDR2 is YYNGEE. The CDR3 has 17 residues. V was cut by 0 bases and J by 3 bases, with 16 bases left in between. The CDR3 sequence is CASSVGVPGSFGNTIYF. The CDR3 bases are TGTGCCAGCAGCGTAGGAGTTCCAGGCTCCTTTGGAAACACCATATATTTT.

A remark on this clone: The sample has other DNA sequences that encode this CDR3 too. The chain combines TRBV5-1 with TRBJ1-2; TRBD1 aligns across 10 bases. Germline CDR1 is SGHRS and CDR2 is YFSETQ. The CDR3 length is 14 residues. Trimming cost V 0 bases and J 7 bases; bases outside gene matches: 3. CDR3 nucleotides: TGCGCCAGCAGCTTGGGACAGGGGGCGCGTGGCTACACCTTC. As protein: CASSLGQGARGYTF. Full variable domain (missing parts from reference TRBV5-1 and TRBJ1-2): KAGVTQTPRYLIKTRGQQVTLSCSPISGHRSVSWYQQTPGQGLQFLFEYFSETQRNKGNFPGRFSGRQFSNSRSEMNVSTLELGDSALYLCASSLGQGARGYTFGSGTRLTVV.

This chain joins TRBV28 and TRBJ1-2; no clear D gene. Germline V gene data show CDR1 as MDHEN and CDR2 as SYDVKM. Trimming took off 1 base at V and 4 bases at J, with 13 bases between the two ends. The CDR3 length is 15 residues. The chain's CDR3 is CASSLFAVLGYGYTF. Here the CDR3 DNA reads TGTGCCAGCAGTTTATTCGCGGTGCTGGGCTATGGCTACACCTTC.

The gene calls are TRBV2 and TRBJ2-7; 7 nucleotides line up with TRBD1. From germline, CDR1 is SNHLY and CDR2 FYNNEI. The CDR3 contains 15 residues. V was pared by 2 bases and J by 1 base, with 5 bases of the junction left unmatched. The CDR3 sequence is CASSESSGGSYEQYF. The CDR3 region has the DNA TGTGCCAGCAGTGAAAGTTCAGGGGGATCCTACGAGCAGTACTTC.

The genes are TRBV7-2 and TRBJ2-3, with TRBD2 matching 12 bases. There are 16 residues in the CDR3. Germline V lookup: CDR1 SGHTA, CDR2 FQGNSA. V was pared by 2 bases and J by 5 bases, with 5 bases of the junction left unmatched. The CDR3 bases are TGTGCCAGCAGCTTAAAGGCTAGCGGGGGGGAAGATACGCAGTATTTT. This sequence encodes CASSLKASGGEDTQYF.

The genes are TRBV5-8 and TRBJ1-5, with D unresolved. Deletions cut 6 bases from V and 6 bases from J, with 13 bases between. Germline V gives CDR1 SGHTS, CDR2 YDEGEE. The CDR3 is 13 residues long. Written as DNA, the CDR3 is TGTGCCAGCACCCCTACCCACCTTCAGCCCCAGCATTTT. Its translation is CASTPTHLQPQHF.

A remark on this clone: One base away lies a much larger clone, so this may be a sequencing read error. The chain is built from TRBV11-3 and TRBJ2-7, with D possibly being TRBD1 (6 bases). This CDR3 has 13 amino acids. V lost 5 bases and J lost 2, with 10 bases in between. Per the germline V gene, CDR1 is SGHNT and CDR2 is YENEEA. The CDR3 nucleotides are TGTGCCAGCAGCCTCGGACAGACCTACGAGCAGTACTTC. Residues: CASSLGQTYEQYF.

The J gene is TRBJ2-2, the V gene TRBV7-6; tentatively, D is TRBD2 (7 bases). Trimming removed 5 bases at V and 5 bases at J, with 21 bases between. From germline, CDR1 is SGHVS and CDR2 FNYEAQ. This CDR3 is 17 amino acids long. CDR3 protein: CASSPFTGSGGTGELFF. The DNA for the CDR3 is TGTGCCAGCAGCCCCTTCACAGGGTCCGGGGGGACCGGGGAGCTGTTTTTT.

This chain links TRBV2 with TRBJ1-2; D not resolved. V lost 4 bases, J lost 4 bases, and 7 bases lay in between. Germline V lookup: CDR1 SNHLY, CDR2 FYNNEI. The CDR3 extends over 12 amino acids. The CDR3 DNA reads TGTGCCAGCAGTGCCGACATCTATGGCTACACCTTC. Translating gives CASSADIYGYTF.

Concerning this clone: This may come from a read error, since a much larger clone is one base off. The same CDR3 also results from other DNA sequences found in this sample. V and J are TRBV9 and TRBJ1-6, with TRBD1 matching 7 bases. Germline V lookup: CDR1 SGDLS, CDR2 YYNGEE. There are 17 residues in the CDR3. CDR3: CASSASDRRTYNSPLHF. The DNA for the CDR3 is TGTGCCAGCAGCGCTTCGGACAGGCGCACCTATAATTCACCCCTCCACTTC.

The chain is built from TRBV12-5 and TRBJ1-5, with D perhaps matching TRBD1 (5 bases). This CDR3 contains 15 residues. Germline CDR1 reads LGHNT; CDR2 reads FRNRAP. The V and J ends lost 7 bases and 0 bases respectively, with 13 bases between them. The CDR3 loop is CASAPGDYSNQPQHF. As DNA, the CDR3 is TGTGCTAGTGCCCCGGGGGATTATAGCAATCAGCCCCAGCATTTT. Full variable domain (outside the CDR3, taken from reference TRBV12-5 and TRBJ1-5): DARVTQTPRHKVTEMGQEVTMRCQPILGHNTVFWYRQTMMQGLELLAYFRNRAPLDDSGMPKDRFSAEMPDATLATLKIQPSEPRDSAVYFCASAPGDYSNQPQHFGDGTRLSIL.

There are a few counts of this clone. The chain combines TRBV5-8 with TRBJ1-2, with 7 nucleotides matching TRBD1. Germline V gene lookup returns CDR1 SGHTS and CDR2 YDEGEE. Trimming at V came to 0 bases and at J to 0 bases, leaving 5 bases not matched to a gene. CDR3 size: 16 residues. The CDR3 sequence is CASSLVGQTPNYGYTF. CDR3 in DNA: TGTGCCAGCAGCTTGGTGGGACAGACTCCTAACTATGGCTACACCTTC.

V is TRBV27 and J is TRBJ1-6; TRBD1 matches at 7 bases. V shed 6 bases, J shed 7 bases, and the junction held 6 bases outside the gene matches. This CDR3 contains 14 residues. Germline V gene sequence: CDR1 MNHEY, CDR2 SMNVEV (reference sequence). CDR3 in amino acids: CASRYRDRNSPLHF. CDR3 coding DNA: TGTGCCAGCAGGTACCGGGACAGAAATTCACCCCTCCACTTT.

For the CDR3, the DNA is TGTGCCAGTAGTTGGGCCCAGGGGGACGAGCAGTACTTC. Translating it yields CASSWAQGDEQYF. V is TRBV19 and J is TRBJ2-7; 7 bases are shared with TRBD1. The CDR3 spans 13 residues. Germline-derived CDR1 and CDR2 are LNHDA and SQIVND (reference sequence). Trimming removed 5 bases from V and 5 bases from J; junction bases left unmatched: 6.

The chain recombines TRBV29-1 with TRBJ1-1, with a weak D call TRBD1 (5 bases). The germline gives CDR1 SQVTM, CDR2 ANQGSEA. The CDR3 length is 13 residues. V was shortened by 6 bases and J by 3 bases, with 14 bases between the two germline ends. The CDR3 is CSVAPGGDTEAFF. CDR3 DNA sequence: TGCAGCGTAGCCCCCGGGGGGGACACTGAAGCTTTCTTT.